Below are 24 T cell receptor beta chains sequenced from a single sample in a study of cytomegalovirus exposure and HLA in healthy donors. Researchers ran the PCR with 60 Vbeta and 13 Jbeta primers. The assay was immunoSEQ multiplex PCR, and TCRdb's table has in-frame clones only and misses some. The sample records under 150,000 clones, 75% to 85% being singletons. Material: PBMCs. These receptors were taken from a male donor in good health and CMV-seropositive.

The chain uses TRBV28 and TRBJ2-7, with D tentatively TRBD2 (7 bases). V was trimmed by 6 bases and J by 2 bases, leaving 14 bases between them. The CDR3 runs 14 residues. CDR1 and CDR2 (germline): MDHEN, SYDVKM. Here the CDR3 reads CASRDSGAAYEQYF. Written as DNA, the CDR3 is TGTGCCAGCAGGGACAGCGGGGCAGCCTACGAGCAGTACTTC.

Details on this clone: This specimen includes other DNA sequences encoding the same CDR3. The chain carries TRBV28 and TRBJ1-5; no reliable D call. The CDR3 has 15 residues. The V end was cut by 7 bases, the J end by 4 bases, with 17 bases between. Germline V gene lookup returns CDR1 MDHEN and CDR2 SYDVKM. The CDR3 here is CASTFGGLGNQPQHF. Here the CDR3 DNA reads TGTGCCAGCACTTTCGGAGGGTTAGGAAATCAGCCCCAGCATTTT.

In its sample, this clone was seen a few times. CDR3 DNA: TGTGCCAGCAGCCCCGGACTAGCGGGAACCTACGAGCAGTACTTC. The encoded protein is CASSPGLAGTYEQYF. The chain combines TRBV7-9 with TRBJ2-7; 12 nucleotides match TRBD2. The CDR3 sequence is 15 residues long. With 5 bases clipped from V and 2 bases from J, the junction kept 4 bases outside the gene matches. Per the germline V gene, CDR1 is SEHNR and CDR2 is FQNEAQ (reference sequence).

The chain uses TRBV11-1 and TRBJ2-5; TRBD2 agrees at 7 bases. The CDR3 runs to 17 residues. V was clipped by 1 base and J by 1 base; unmatched bases: 9. Germline CDR1 and CDR2: SGHAT and FQDESV (reference sequence). The CDR3 region has the DNA TGTGCCAGCAGCTTAGGGTGGGGGAGGGAAAGCCAAGAGACCCAGTACTTC. Its translation is CASSLGWGRESQETQYF.

The chain combines TRBV27 with TRBJ2-7, with TRBD1 matching 11 bases. V shed 6 bases and J 2 bases; nucleotides not matched to a gene: 3. The germline CDR1 and CDR2 sequences are MNHEY and SMNVEV (reference sequence). CDR3 length equals 14 residues. CDR3 in amino acids: CASRGDRGTYEQYF. CDR3 DNA sequence: TGTGCCAGCAGGGGGGACAGGGGGACCTACGAGCAGTACTTC.

The chain combines TRBV28 with TRBJ1-4; D unclear. CDR3 size: 12 residues. V was clipped by 5 bases and J by 5 bases, with 6 bases between them. Germline loops: CDR1 MDHEN, CDR2 SYDVKM. The CDR3 region has the DNA TGTGCCAGCAGTCCGTTAAATGAAAAACTGTTTTTT. Translation gives CASSPLNEKLFF.

The chain combines TRBV2 with TRBJ2-7, with D possibly being TRBD1 (6 bases). CDR1 SNHLY and CDR2 FYNNEI come from the germline V gene. V gave up 7 bases and J gave up 3 bases, with 19 bases separating them. The CDR3 extends over 15 amino acids. CDR3 nucleotide sequence: TGTGCCAGCAATACAGGGATGGCCTTTTTCTACGAGCAGTACTTC. Amino acids: CASNTGMAFFYEQYF.

A note on this clone: Different DNA sequences within this sample yield the same CDR3. This rearrangement joins TRBV5-4 to TRBJ2-1; 9 bases line up with TRBD1. This CDR3 has 15 residues. Trimming removed 5 bases from V and 4 bases from J; junction bases left unmatched: 7. Germline-derived CDR1 and CDR2 are SGHNT and YYREEE (reference sequence). The CDR3 coding sequence is TGTGCCAGCAGTAAGGGACAGGGAGCATACAATGAGCAGTTCTTC. It specifies CASSKGQGAYNEQFF.

The count of this clone is one. The chain uses TRBV28 and TRBJ2-2; D is possibly TRBD1 (5 bases). Trimming left V 4 bases short and J 3 bases short, with 15 bases between. The germline V gene encodes CDR1 MDHEN and CDR2 SYDVKM. This CDR3 contains 16 residues. The DNA for the CDR3 is TGTGCCAGCAGTTCCGCCAGGGCGCAGGACACCGGGGAGCTGTTTTTT. It translates to CASSSARAQDTGELFF.

The chain is built from TRBV28 and TRBJ1-1, with D hard to call. Trimming cost V 9 bases and J 4 bases, with 12 bases left between them. The CDR3 contains 12 residues. From germline, CDR1 is MDHEN and CDR2 SYDVKM. CDR3 coding DNA: TGTGCCAGTATCGCGGAGGGCACTGAAGCTTTCTTT. This translates into CASIAEGTEAFF.

This chain links TRBV6-5 with TRBJ2-2; TRBD1 might be the D (5 bases). CDR1 MNHEY and CDR2 SVGAGI come from the germline V gene. The CDR3 runs to 14 residues. Between the trimmed V and J ends, which lost 5 bases and 7 bases, there was a span of 14 bases. The CDR3 nucleotides are TGTGCCAGCAGTCCCGAAGGGGTATTCGGGGAGCTGTTTTTT. Translation gives CASSPEGVFGELFF.

This chain uses TRBV5-4 with TRBJ2-2, with D tentatively TRBD2 (7 bases). The CDR3 spans 15 residues. The ends were cut back, 1 base at V and 6 bases at J, with 13 bases in the middle. In germline, CDR1 is SGHNT, CDR2 YYREEE (reference sequence). The CDR3 DNA is TGTGCCAGCAGCTTGCAGGGGAGGGGTGCCGGGGAGCTGTTTTTT. Amino acids: CASSLQGRGAGELFF.

This clone was recorded a few times. This rearrangement joins TRBV6-4 to TRBJ2-7; the D gene is possibly TRBD2 (5 bases). Deletions cut 0 bases from V and 5 bases from J, with 14 bases between. The CDR3 spans 15 residues. CDR1 MRHNA and CDR2 SNTAGT come from the germline V gene. As DNA, the CDR3 is TGTGCCAGCAGTGACTCGAGGGCCCTTTGGGACGAGCAGTACTTC. Its translation: CASSDSRALWDEQYF.

The rearrangement uses TRBV5-6 and TRBJ2-7, with 7 bases matching TRBD2. V gave up 5 bases and J gave up 7 bases; unmatched junction bases: 6. Germline CDR1 and CDR2: SGHDT and YYEEEE. CDR3 length: 12 amino acids. This chain's CDR3 is CASRRTGGEQYF. CDR3 coding DNA: TGTGCCAGCAGACGCACGGGGGGAGAGCAGTACTTC.

This clone was recorded only once. The V gene is TRBV2, the J gene TRBJ2-1; no reliable D call. The germline V gene encodes CDR1 SNHLY and CDR2 FYNNEI. CDR3 length: 11 amino acids. The V and J ends lost 6 bases and 2 bases respectively, with 2 bases between them. In DNA form, the CDR3 reads TGTGCCAGCAGCGCCTACAATGAGCAGTTCTTC. This codes for CASSAYNEQFF.

This clone has a handful of counts. The V and J genes are TRBV27 and TRBJ1-1, with 8 bases identical to TRBD1. The germline V gene has CDR1 MNHEY and CDR2 SMNVEV (reference sequence). V shed 7 bases and J 1 base; nucleotides not matched to a gene: 8. The CDR3 extends over 15 amino acids. The CDR3 bases are TGTGCCAGCACCCCGACAGGGGCCAGGAACACTGAAGCTTTCTTT. Residues: CASTPTGARNTEAFF.

The chain links TRBV7-3 to TRBJ2-1, with TRBD2 matching 7 bases. After removal of 2 bases from V and 7 bases from J, the junction contained 8 bases not matched to a gene. Germline V lookup: CDR1 SGHTA, CDR2 FQGTGA. The CDR3 totals 15 residues. In DNA, the CDR3 is TGTGCCAGCAGCTTAGACAGCGGGACTCAGAATGAGCAGTTCTTC. Encoded protein: CASSLDSGTQNEQFF. The whole variable domain, remainder taken from reference TRBV7-3 and TRBJ2-1, is GAGVSQTPSNKVTEKGKYVELRCDPISGHTALYWYRQSLGQGPEFLIYFQGTGAADDSGLPNDRFFAVRPEGSVSTLKIQRTERGDSAVYLCASSLDSGTQNEQFFGPGTRLTVL.

The chain employs TRBV19 and TRBJ2-7; possible D gene TRBD2, 6 bases. Germline V gene sequence: CDR1 LNHDA, CDR2 SQIVND (reference sequence). The V and J ends lost 3 bases and 0 bases respectively, with 12 bases between them. CDR3 size: 15 residues. CDR3 residues: CASSIHRGSSYEQYF. The CDR3 bases are TGTGCCAGTAGTATTCATCGGGGGAGCTCCTACGAGCAGTACTTC.

This chain connects TRBV19 to TRBJ1-6, with D unclear. V lost 7 bases and J lost 11, with 15 bases in between. The V gene's germline CDR1 is LNHDA and CDR2 SQIVND (reference sequence). There are 13 residues in the CDR3. The CDR3 region is CASTPWASAPLHF. In DNA form, the CDR3 reads TGTGCCAGTACCCCATGGGCATCGGCACCCCTCCACTTT. The full variable domain, with the rest looked up from reference TRBV19 and TRBJ1-6, is DGGITQSPKYLFRKEGQNVTLSCEQNLNHDAMYWYRQDPGQGLRLIYYSQIVNDFQKGDIAEGYSVSREKKESFPLTVTSAQKNPTAFYLCASTPWASAPLHFGNGTRLTVT.

The chain couples TRBV25-1 to TRBJ2-7, with a possible D match to TRBD2 (7 bases). The CDR3 loop spans 14 amino acids. Per germline, CDR1 MGHDK and CDR2 SYGVNS. Trimming took off 1 base at V and 3 bases at J, with 10 bases between the two ends. DNA for the CDR3: TGTGCCAGCAGTGAATGGGGAGGGGGCTACGAGCAGTACTTC. Translation gives CASSEWGGGYEQYF.

The chain is built from TRBV6-1 and TRBJ2-1; TRBD2 matches 11 bases. Germline CDR1 and CDR2: MNHNS and SASEGT. The CDR3 sequence is 19 residues long. The J segment lost 0 bases and the V segment lost 2 bases, leaving 9 bases of the junction unmatched. Here the CDR3 reads CASSETSGSYADSYNEQFF. The CDR3 coding sequence is TGTGCCAGCAGTGAAACTAGCGGGAGTTATGCGGACTCCTACAATGAGCAGTTCTTC.

This rearrangement joins TRBV2 to TRBJ2-6, with D perhaps TRBD1 (5 bases). V dropped 5 bases and J dropped 0 bases, with 8 bases sitting between them. Germline V gives CDR1 SNHLY, CDR2 FYNNEI. The CDR3 length is 15 residues. Here the CDR3 reads CASSWGNSGANVLTF. CDR3 nucleotides: TGTGCCAGCAGTTGGGGCAACTCTGGGGCCAACGTCCTGACTTTC.

This clone occurred once. The chain joins TRBV30 to TRBJ1-1; D not certain. Germline loops: CDR1 GTSNPN, CDR2 SVGIG (reference sequence). This CDR3 spans 14 amino acids. V gave up 4 bases and J gave up 2 bases, with 14 bases separating them. Here the CDR3 DNA reads TGTGCCTGGAATGGAGCTCCGGCTAACACTGAAGCTTTCTTT. This encodes CAWNGAPANTEAFF.

The gene calls are TRBV6-1 and TRBJ2-7; TRBD1 matches at 7 bases. CDR3 length: 14 residues. Germline assignment: CDR1 MNHNS and CDR2 SASEGT. J lost 5 bases, V lost 5 bases, and 9 bases had no gene match. For the CDR3, the DNA is TGTGCCAGCAGTCGCGACAGGGTCGTCAACGAGCAGTACTTC. Protein: CASSRDRVVNEQYF.